This TCR beta chain was sequenced for a study of CD8 T cells in Susac syndrome. With V trimmed by 7 bases and J by 5 bases, 7 bases remained unmatched. The germline gives CDR1 SQVTM, CDR2 ANQGSEA. The CDR3 runs to 13 residues. After extraction with the RNeasy kit, 0.5 to 1 ug of the RNA was reverse transcribed using random hexamers. TCRdb reprocessed the immunoSEQ multiplex PCR reads via MiXCR and lists one record per CDR3 protein. The sample carries approximately 200,000 distinct CDR3 sequences, about 95% recorded once. Sequencing was carried out using CD4+ T cells from PBMCs. The receptor was isolated from a human donor with multiple sclerosis. This chain links TRBV29-1 with TRBJ1-5; 8 bases are a match to TRBD1. In DNA form, the CDR3 reads TGCAGCGCCCGTCAGACAGGGGATCAGCCCCAGCATTTT. This codes for CSARQTGDQPQHF.